The 9 T cell receptor beta chains below come from one sample, sequenced in a study of Graves' ophthalmopathy and Graves' hyperthyroidism. The study amplified TCR beta CDR3 regions using RNA transcripts. First-round RT-PCR relied on HTBI primers, and a second-round multiplex PCR came next. TCRdb fed the multiplex PCR reads into MiXCR, producing one record per CDR3 protein. The sample lists roughly 350,000 distinct CDR3 sequences, about 15% occurring once. What was sequenced was peripheral blood. All receptors come from an adult woman with stable Graves' hyperthyroidism.

This clonotype has ten or more counts. J is TRBJ1-1 and V is TRBV28, with D hard to call. Germline V gene lookup returns CDR1 MDHEN and CDR2 SYDVKM. This CDR3 is built from 16 residues. Trimming took off 5 bases at V and 1 base at J, with 17 bases between the two ends. CDR3 protein: CASSDSGQASNTEAFF. The DNA of the CDR3 is TGTGCCAGCAGTGATAGCGGCCAGGCCTCGAACACTGAAGCTTTCTTT.

Ten or more counts support this clonotype. The V gene is TRBV27, the J gene TRBJ1-1; D uncertain. Trimming removed 2 bases at V and 1 base at J, with 8 bases between. The CDR3 length is 14 residues. Germline-derived CDR1 and CDR2 are MNHEY and SMNVEV (reference sequence). This CDR3 is CASSLGMGNTEAFF. CDR3 coding DNA: TGTGCCAGCAGTTTAGGGATGGGGAACACTGAAGCTTTCTTT.

This clonotype was counted at least ten times. The V gene is TRBV20-1, the J gene TRBJ2-7, with 7 bases identical to TRBD2. This CDR3 is 13 amino acids long. Unmatched junction bases numbered 7, after V lost 5 bases and J lost 3 bases. Germline V gene sequence: CDR1 DFQATT, CDR2 SNEGSKA (reference sequence). The CDR3, as DNA: TGCAGTGCTGATCGACTAGCAGACTACGAGCAGTACTTC. The encoded protein is CSADRLADYEQYF.

There are many counts of this clonotype. The V call is TRBV5-1, the J call TRBJ2-7; 7 bases are shared with TRBD1. CDR1 SGHRS and CDR2 YFSETQ come from the germline V gene. Unmatched junction bases numbered 2, after V lost 2 bases and J lost 0 bases. The CDR3 is 14 amino acids. This CDR3 is CASSLWTGSYEQYF. CDR3 sequence (DNA): TGCGCCAGCAGCTTATGGACAGGCTCCTACGAGCAGTACTTC.

This chain uses TRBV5-1 with TRBJ1-1; 10 bases are shared with TRBD1. Per the germline V gene, CDR1 is SGHRS and CDR2 is YFSETQ. The CDR3 sequence is 15 residues long. V was clipped by 4 bases and J by 10 bases; unmatched bases: 13. CDR3 nucleotides: TGCGCCAGCAGCATCGAGACAGGGGGCCAAGGGAGAGCTTTCTTT. It specifies CASSIETGGQGRAFF.

This clonotype was detected ten times or more. The chain couples TRBV10-1 to TRBJ1-2, with D perhaps TRBD1 (5 bases). There are 13 residues in the CDR3. The V and J ends lost 8 bases and 4 bases respectively, with 14 bases between them. The germline V gene has CDR1 WNHNN and CDR2 SYGVQD (reference sequence). The CDR3 loop reads CASLRDGSYGYTF. The CDR3 nucleotides read TGCGCCAGCCTGCGGGACGGATCCTATGGCTACACCTTC.

This clonotype was counted at least ten times. The J gene is TRBJ1-1, the V gene TRBV6-1; D not resolved. Per the germline V gene, CDR1 is MNHNS and CDR2 is SASEGT. V dropped 2 bases and J dropped 3 bases, with 10 bases sitting between them. This CDR3 comprises 14 residues. This chain's CDR3 is CASSEMEKYTEAFF. The CDR3, as DNA: TGTGCCAGCAGTGAAATGGAGAAGTACACTGAAGCTTTCTTT.

The rearrangement joins TRBV4-1 to TRBJ2-7; 8 nucleotides align to TRBD2. The CDR3 has 21 amino acids. The J segment lost 3 bases and the V segment lost 1 base, leaving 23 bases of the junction unmatched. In germline, CDR1 is MGHRA, CDR2 YSYEKL. DNA for the CDR3: TGCGCCAGCAGCCAAGGGAACTCGGCGGGAGGACGCCGCCCCCTCTACTACGAGCAGTACTTC. Amino acids: CASSQGNSAGGRRPLYYEQYF.

Many counts were recorded for this clonotype. The chain recombines TRBV7-2 with TRBJ2-7; D call uncertain. In germline, CDR1 is SGHTA, CDR2 FQGNSA. V was clipped by 1 base and J by 7 bases, with 8 bases between them. This CDR3 comprises 12 residues. This CDR3 reads CASSLEGLEQYF. The CDR3 DNA is TGTGCCAGCAGCTTAGAGGGCCTTGAGCAGTACTTC.